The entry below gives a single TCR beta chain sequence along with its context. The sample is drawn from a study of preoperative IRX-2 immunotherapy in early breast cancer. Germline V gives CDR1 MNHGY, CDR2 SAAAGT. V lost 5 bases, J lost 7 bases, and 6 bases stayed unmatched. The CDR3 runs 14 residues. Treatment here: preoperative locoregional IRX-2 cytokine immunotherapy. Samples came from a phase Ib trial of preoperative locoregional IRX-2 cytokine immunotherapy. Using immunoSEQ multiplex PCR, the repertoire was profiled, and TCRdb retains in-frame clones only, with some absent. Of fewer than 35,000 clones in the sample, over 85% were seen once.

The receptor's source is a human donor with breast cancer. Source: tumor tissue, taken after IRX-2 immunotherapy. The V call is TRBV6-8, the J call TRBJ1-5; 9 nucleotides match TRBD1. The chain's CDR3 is CASSVTGGWQPQHF. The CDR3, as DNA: TGTGCCAGCAGTGTAACAGGGGGCTGGCAGCCCCAGCATTTT.